One sample yielded the 25 T cell receptor beta chains listed below, sequenced in a study of blood T cell repertoires in COVID-19. TCRdb's copy holds only in-frame clones and misses some; the assay was immunoSEQ multiplex PCR. The sample lists more than 55,000 clones, about 90% occurring once. Sequencing was performed on peripheral blood. The receptors stem from a man aged 55 to 70 with acute or convalescent COVID-19.

In its sample, this clone was seen a few times. The V call is TRBV5-5, the J call TRBJ1-4; 9 nucleotides match TRBD1. The CDR3 length is 16 residues. V dropped 4 bases and J dropped 4; count of bases not matched to a gene: 8. The germline V gene encodes CDR1 SGHKS and CDR2 YYEKEE (reference sequence). CDR3 nucleotides: TGTGCCAGCAGCCTATACGGGACAGGGCTTAATGAAAAACTGTTTTTT. This gives the protein CASSLYGTGLNEKLFF.

The chain combines TRBV4-2 with TRBJ1-5; no firm D call. This CDR3 comprises 16 residues. Germline V gene lookup returns CDR1 LGHNA and CDR2 YNFKEQ. The V and J ends lost 1 base and 4 bases respectively, with 14 bases between them. CDR3 loop: CASSQGPAGTNQPQHF. The CDR3 DNA reads TGTGCCAGCAGCCAAGGGCCGGCAGGAACAAATCAGCCCCAGCATTTT.

The rearrangement links TRBV19 to TRBJ1-6; the D gene is possibly TRBD1 (6 bases). CDR3 length: 16 amino acids. Deletions cut 3 bases from V and 7 bases from J, with 16 bases between. Germline lookup yields CDR1 LNHDA and CDR2 SQIVND (reference sequence). The CDR3 DNA sequence: TGTGCCAGTAGTATTACCTCGGGGACAAGGAATTCACCCCTCCACTTT. Translation gives CASSITSGTRNSPLHF. Combining the CDR3 with reference TRBV19 and TRBJ1-6 gives the whole variable domain DGGITQSPKYLFRKEGQNVTLSCEQNLNHDAMYWYRQDPGQGLRLIYYSQIVNDFQKGDIAEGYSVSREKKESFPLTVTSAQKNPTAFYLCASSITSGTRNSPLHFGNGTRLTVT.

The chain links TRBV3-1 (or the pseudogene TRBV3-2) to TRBJ2-5, with a weak D call TRBD2 (5 bases). The CDR3 sequence is 14 residues long. Germline assignment: CDR1 LGHDT and CDR2 YNNKEL (reference sequence). The germline V and J ends were trimmed by 1 base and 3 bases, with 9 bases remaining between them. CDR3 in amino acids: CASSQALAKETQYF. CDR3 DNA sequence: TGTGCCAGCAGCCAAGCGCTAGCTAAAGAGACCCAGTACTTC.

The rearrangement links TRBV2 to TRBJ1-2; no firm D call. This CDR3 is built from 15 residues. V was pared by 7 bases and J by 7 bases, with 22 bases between. Per germline, CDR1 SNHLY and CDR2 FYNNEI. CDR3 bases: TGTGCCAGCACCGTGTTAGGTCAGGATCCCGGTGGCTACACCTTC. Amino acids: CASTVLGQDPGGYTF. Complete variable domain (other parts from reference TRBV2 and TRBJ1-2): EPEVTQTPSHQVTQMGQEVILRCVPISNHLYFYWYRQILGQKVEFLVSFYNNEISEKSEIFDDQFSVERPDGSNFTLKIRSTKLEDSAMYFCASTVLGQDPGGYTFGSGTRLTVV.

The chain links TRBV7-2 to TRBJ1-5; D might be TRBD1 (5 bases). Germline V CDR1 and CDR2: SGHTA, FQGNSA. The V gene lost 1 base and the J gene lost 2 bases, with 9 bases spanning the gap. The CDR3 sequence is 15 residues long. Written as DNA, the CDR3 is TGTGCCAGCAGCTTAGGCAGGGAGGGCAATCAGCCCCAGCATTTT. It codes for CASSLGREGNQPQHF.

V usage is TRBV7-6 and J usage is TRBJ2-1; 8 bases fit TRBD1. The ends lost 5 bases at V and 2 bases at J; junction bases unmatched: 8. The CDR3 sequence is 16 residues long. CDR1 and CDR2 from the germline V gene are SGHVS and FNYEAQ. The CDR3 DNA reads TGTGCCAGCAGCCCTGCCGGACAGGGCACCTACAATGAGCAGTTCTTC. Amino acid sequence: CASSPAGQGTYNEQFF. Full variable domain (remainder filled in from reference TRBV7-6 and TRBJ2-1): GAGVSQSPRYKVTKRGQDVALRCDPISGHVSLYWYRQALGQGPEFLTYFNYEAQQDKSGLPNDRFSAERPEGSISTLTIQRTEQRDSAMYRCASSPAGQGTYNEQFFGPGTRLTVL.

The chain recombines TRBV6-4 with TRBJ1-2; 9 bases are a match to TRBD1. The germline CDR1 and CDR2 sequences are MRHNA and SNTAGT. This CDR3 spans 16 amino acids. V shed 6 bases and J 4 bases; nucleotides not matched to a gene: 12. The CDR3: CASRPSDRGVIYGYTF. CDR3 coding DNA: TGTGCCAGCAGGCCTTCGGACAGGGGCGTCATCTATGGCTACACCTTC.

This chain joins TRBV7-9 and TRBJ2-7; 9 bases align to TRBD2. The CDR3 spans 15 residues. Germline V gene lookup returns CDR1 SEHNR and CDR2 FQNEAQ (reference sequence). The junction had 5 bases not matched to a gene; V was cut back by 3 bases and J by 2 bases. The CDR3 region is CASSLSAGGPYEQYF. The DNA of the CDR3 is TGTGCCAGCAGCTTGTCAGCGGGAGGACCCTACGAGCAGTACTTC.

This rearrangement joins TRBV29-1 to TRBJ2-5, with a weak D call TRBD1 (6 bases). Per the germline V gene, CDR1 is SQVTM and CDR2 is ANQGSEA. The CDR3 has 14 amino acids. V lost 6 bases and J 1 base, leaving 15 bases between the germline ends. In DNA, the CDR3 is TGCAGCGTGACAGGCATGGGGACCCAAGAGACCCAGTACTTC. Amino acid sequence: CSVTGMGTQETQYF.

This sequence joins TRBV9 and TRBJ2-1; a weak D match, TRBD2 (6 bases). This CDR3 has 15 residues. In germline, CDR1 is SGDLS, CDR2 YYNGEE. V was shortened by 0 bases and J by 7 bases, with 14 bases between the two germline ends. The CDR3 sequence: CASSVVPGSPNEQFF. In DNA, the CDR3 is TGTGCCAGCAGCGTAGTTCCCGGGAGTCCTAATGAGCAGTTCTTC.

The chain combines TRBV28 with TRBJ1-2; 8 nucleotides align to TRBD1. There are 16 residues in the CDR3. Germline values: CDR1 MDHEN, CDR2 SYDVKM. The V and J ends lost 5 bases and 6 bases, in that order; junction bases with no gene match: 14. Here the CDR3 DNA reads TGTGCCAGCAGTCCCCCCTGGACAGGGAGGGAGAATGGCTACACCTTC. Translating it yields CASSPPWTGRENGYTF.

The rearrangement joins TRBV27 to TRBJ1-5; tentatively, D is TRBD1 (5 bases). V lost 5 bases, J lost 0 bases, and 17 bases lay in between. Per germline, CDR1 MNHEY and CDR2 SMNVEV (reference sequence). This CDR3 comprises 17 residues. DNA of the CDR3: TGTGCCAGCAGTCGCCTCGGGGGTAGTTATAGCAATCAGCCCCAGCATTTT. This encodes CASSRLGGSYSNQPQHF.

The V gene is TRBV30, the J gene TRBJ2-1; 9 bases are shared with TRBD1. Germline V gives CDR1 GTSNPN, CDR2 SVGIG (reference sequence). This CDR3 contains 15 residues. V lost 1 base to trimming and J lost 2 bases; unmatched junction nucleotides: 3. CDR3 residues: CAWSAGTGTYNEQFF. CDR3 coding DNA: TGTGCCTGGAGTGCCGGGACAGGGACCTACAATGAGCAGTTCTTC.

The chain recombines TRBV9 with TRBJ2-7; 11 bases line up with TRBD2. The germline V gene encodes CDR1 SGDLS and CDR2 YYNGEE. V lost 3 bases, J lost 6 bases, and 8 bases stayed unmatched. The CDR3 is made up of 15 amino acids. In DNA, the CDR3 is TGTGCCAGCAGCGGATTTAGCGGGAGGGCCGGCGAGCAGTACTTC. Its protein product is CASSGFSGRAGEQYF.

A single count supports this clone. This chain connects TRBV18 to TRBJ1-1; D is unresolved. Per the germline V gene, CDR1 is KGHSH and CDR2 is LQKENI. V gave up 6 bases and J gave up 4 bases, with 18 bases separating them. The CDR3 has 15 residues. Here the CDR3 reads CASSRNLQAGTEAFF. The DNA for the CDR3 is TGTGCCAGCTCCCGGAACCTCCAAGCGGGCACTGAAGCTTTCTTT.

In its sample, this clone was seen a few times. The V gene is TRBV7-2, the J gene TRBJ1-2, with TRBD1 identical over 7 bases. CDR1 and CDR2 from the germline V gene are SGHTA and FQGNSA. There are 15 residues in the CDR3. V was pared by 5 bases and J by 3 bases, with 9 bases of the junction left unmatched. The DNA for the CDR3 is TGTGCCAGCAGCCTGGGACAGAGAAACCACTATGGCTACACCTTC. Its translation is CASSLGQRNHYGYTF.

The gene calls are TRBV5-1 and TRBJ2-5, with 9 bases fitting TRBD1. In germline, CDR1 is SGHRS, CDR2 YFSETQ. The CDR3 has 14 residues. The V and J ends lost 3 bases and 5 bases, in that order; junction bases with no gene match: 5. The DNA for the CDR3 is TGCGCCAGCAGCTCTGGACAGGGGATCGAGACCCAGTACTTC. This gives the protein CASSSGQGIETQYF.

This clone appeared a few times. The chain recombines TRBV7-9 with TRBJ2-3; 15 bases are shared with TRBD2. Germline V lookup: CDR1 SEHNR, CDR2 FQNEAQ (reference sequence). The CDR3 extends over 18 amino acids. The ends lost 2 bases at V and 6 bases at J; junction bases unmatched: 9. The CDR3 nucleotides read TGTGCCAGCAGCTTACCGTTCCGGACTAGCGGGAGGGCCGATACGCAGTATTTT. This translates into CASSLPFRTSGRADTQYF.

This chain links TRBV9 with TRBJ2-3; a weak D match, TRBD2 (6 bases). CDR1 is SGDLS, CDR2 YYNGEE, per germline. The germline V and J ends were trimmed by 3 bases and 1 base, with 21 bases remaining between them. The CDR3 is 18 amino acids. Here the CDR3 DNA reads TGTGCCAGCAGCGCAGAGCTCCGCGGGACTGGGGGCACAGATACGCAGTATTTT. It translates to CASSAELRGTGGTDTQYF. The variable domain in full, completed from reference TRBV9 and TRBJ2-3, reads DSGVTQTPKHLITATGQRVTLRCSPRSGDLSVYWYQQSLDQGLQFLIQYYNGEERAKGNILERFSAQQFPDLHSELNLSSLELGDSALYFCASSAELRGTGGTDTQYFGPGTRLTVL.

The chain uses TRBV5-1 and TRBJ2-7, with 9 bases that match TRBD2. Germline values: CDR1 SGHRS, CDR2 YFSETQ. After removal of 1 base from V and 3 bases from J, the junction contained 2 bases not matched to a gene. There are 14 residues in the CDR3. The CDR3 DNA is TGCGCCAGCAGCTTGAGCGGGAGGAACTACGAGCAGTACTTC. Protein product: CASSLSGRNYEQYF.

This clone has just one count. J is TRBJ2-4 and V is TRBV19; 7 bases align to TRBD2. CDR1 and CDR2 from the germline V gene are LNHDA and SQIVND (reference sequence). The CDR3 contains 16 residues. The ends lost 2 bases at V and 7 bases at J; junction bases unmatched: 11. Written as DNA, the CDR3 is TGTGCCAGTAGTATACAACCGGGAGGTATAAGGAACATTCAGTACTTC. It encodes CASSIQPGGIRNIQYF.

The chain employs TRBV9 and TRBJ1-1, with TRBD1 as a possible D gene (6 bases). Germline CDR1 SGDLS, CDR2 YYNGEE. This CDR3 spans 14 amino acids. Deletions cut 4 bases from V and 1 base from J, with 11 bases between. The CDR3 region has the DNA TGTGCCAGCAGCCTCGGACAGTGGAACACTGAAGCTTTCTTT. Residues: CASSLGQWNTEAFF.

The genes are TRBV12-3 or TRBV12-4 and TRBJ1-6; TRBD1 aligns across 9 bases. The J segment lost 10 bases and the V segment lost 6 bases, leaving 4 bases of the junction unmatched. The CDR3 extends over 13 amino acids. In DNA form, the CDR3 reads TGTGCCAGCAGCCGGACAGGGGAATCACCCCTCCACTTT. As protein: CASSRTGESPLHF.

J is TRBJ2-1 and V is TRBV7-3; no reliable D call. There are 13 residues in the CDR3. V gave up 2 bases and J gave up 5 bases, with 7 bases separating them. Germline V gene lookup returns CDR1 SGHTA and CDR2 FQGTGA. This chain's CDR3 is CASSLGLNNEQFF. The CDR3, as DNA: TGTGCCAGCAGCTTAGGGCTTAACAATGAGCAGTTCTTC.